This T cell receptor beta chain stems from a study of cytomegalovirus exposure and HLA in healthy donors. Trimming took off 2 bases at V and 5 bases at J, with 9 bases between the two ends. Germline loops: CDR1 SGHTA, CDR2 FQGNSA. CDR3 length: 14 amino acids. Vbeta (60) and Jbeta (13) primers were used in the PCR. Measured with immunoSEQ multiplex PCR; TCRdb has only the in-frame clones, and not every one. The sample yields roughly 190,000 clones, roughly 84% seen once. Specimen: PBMCs. The genes are TRBV7-2 and TRBJ2-2; D might be TRBD2 (5 bases). This TCR came from a woman aged 45 to 65 in good health and CMV-seropositive. Here the CDR3 DNA reads TGTGCCAGCAGCTTATTCGAGGGTACCGGGGAGCTGTTTTTT. It translates to CASSLFEGTGELFF.